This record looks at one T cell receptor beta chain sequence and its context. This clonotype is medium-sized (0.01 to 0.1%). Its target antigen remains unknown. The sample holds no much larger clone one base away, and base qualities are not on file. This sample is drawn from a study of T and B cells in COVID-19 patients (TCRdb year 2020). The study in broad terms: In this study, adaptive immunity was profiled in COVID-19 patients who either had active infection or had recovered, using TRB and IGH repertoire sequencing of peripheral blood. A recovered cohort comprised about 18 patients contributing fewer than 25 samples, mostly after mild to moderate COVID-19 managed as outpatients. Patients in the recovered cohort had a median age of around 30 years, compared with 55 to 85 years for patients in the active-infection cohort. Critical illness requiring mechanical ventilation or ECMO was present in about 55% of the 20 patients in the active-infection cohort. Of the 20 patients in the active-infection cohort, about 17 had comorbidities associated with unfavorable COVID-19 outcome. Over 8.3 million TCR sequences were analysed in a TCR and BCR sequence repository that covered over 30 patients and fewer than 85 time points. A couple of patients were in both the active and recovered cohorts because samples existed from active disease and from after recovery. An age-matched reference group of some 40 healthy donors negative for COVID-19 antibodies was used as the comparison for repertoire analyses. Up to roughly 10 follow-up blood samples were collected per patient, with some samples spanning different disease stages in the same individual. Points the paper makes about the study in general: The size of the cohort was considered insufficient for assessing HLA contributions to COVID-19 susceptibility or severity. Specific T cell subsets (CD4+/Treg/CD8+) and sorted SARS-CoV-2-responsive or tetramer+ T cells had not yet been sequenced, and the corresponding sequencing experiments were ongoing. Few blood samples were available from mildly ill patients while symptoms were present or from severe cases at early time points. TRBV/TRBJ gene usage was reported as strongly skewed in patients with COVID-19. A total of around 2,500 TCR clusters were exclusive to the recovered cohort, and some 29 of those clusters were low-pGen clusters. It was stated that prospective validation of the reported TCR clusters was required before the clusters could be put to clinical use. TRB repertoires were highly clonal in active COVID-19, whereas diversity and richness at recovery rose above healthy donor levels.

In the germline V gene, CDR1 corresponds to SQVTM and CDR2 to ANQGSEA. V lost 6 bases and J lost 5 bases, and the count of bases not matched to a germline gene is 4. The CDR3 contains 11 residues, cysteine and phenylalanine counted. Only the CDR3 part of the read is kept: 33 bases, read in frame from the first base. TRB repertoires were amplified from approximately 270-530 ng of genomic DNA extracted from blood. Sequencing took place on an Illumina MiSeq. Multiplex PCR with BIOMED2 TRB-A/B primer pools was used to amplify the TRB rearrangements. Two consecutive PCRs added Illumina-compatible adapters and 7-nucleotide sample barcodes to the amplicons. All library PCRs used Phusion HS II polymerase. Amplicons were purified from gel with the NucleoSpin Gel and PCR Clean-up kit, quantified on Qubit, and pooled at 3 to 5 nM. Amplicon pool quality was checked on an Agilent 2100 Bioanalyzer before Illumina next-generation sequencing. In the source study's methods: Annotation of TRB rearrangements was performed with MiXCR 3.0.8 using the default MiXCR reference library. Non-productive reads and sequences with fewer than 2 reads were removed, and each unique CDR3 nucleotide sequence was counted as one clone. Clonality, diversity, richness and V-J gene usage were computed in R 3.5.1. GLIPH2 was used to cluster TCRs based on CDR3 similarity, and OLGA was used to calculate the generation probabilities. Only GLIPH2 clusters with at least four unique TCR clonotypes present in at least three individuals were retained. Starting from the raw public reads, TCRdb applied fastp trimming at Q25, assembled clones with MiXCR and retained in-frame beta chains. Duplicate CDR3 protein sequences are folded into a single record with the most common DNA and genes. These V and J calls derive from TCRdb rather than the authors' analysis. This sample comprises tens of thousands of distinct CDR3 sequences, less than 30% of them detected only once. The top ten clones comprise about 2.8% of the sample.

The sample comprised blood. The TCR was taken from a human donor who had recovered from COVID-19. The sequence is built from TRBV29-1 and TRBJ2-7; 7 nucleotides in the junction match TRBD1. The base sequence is TGCAGCGTAACAGGGGCCCACGAGCAGTACTTC. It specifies CSVTGAHEQYF.